These 8 T cell receptor beta chains originate from one sample sequenced in a study of T cell repertoires in cytomegalovirus infection. From the reads, TCRdb called clonotypes with MiXCR, one entry per CDR3 protein. The data hold more than 250,000 distinct CDR3 sequences, with roughly 25% observed a single time. These receptors have no known antigen. Sequences were derived from cultured PBMCs, sampled from culture after CMV antigen stimulation. The receptors come from a human donor in good health (CMV status not recorded). Some clones in this sample may be carry-over from other donors' samples.

The V and J genes are TRBV4-1 and TRBJ1-2, with D perhaps matching TRBD1 (5 bases). Germline assignment: CDR1 MGHRA and CDR2 YSYEKL. Trimming cost V 0 bases and J 3 bases, with 20 bases left between them. The CDR3 loop spans 18 amino acids. The CDR3 nucleotides are TGCGCCAGCAGCCAAGACGTTCAGGGTGGCGGTTCGGACTATGGCTACACCTTC. It is translated as CASSQDVQGGGSDYGYTF.

The chain employs TRBV9 and TRBJ1-1; D perhaps matches TRBD1 (6 bases). Germline lookup yields CDR1 SGDLS and CDR2 YYNGEE. V was shortened by 4 bases and J by 3 bases, with 13 bases between the two germline ends. This CDR3 has 14 residues. Written as DNA, the CDR3 is TGTGCCAGCAGCTTTACAGGGCGGGACACTGAAGCTTTCTTT. This sequence encodes CASSFTGRDTEAFF.

This clonotype was seen a handful of times. The chain combines TRBV28 with TRBJ1-2; TRBD1 agrees at 9 bases. There are 16 residues in the CDR3. Germline assignment: CDR1 MDHEN and CDR2 SYDVKM. The junction had 10 bases not matched to a gene; V was cut back by 3 bases and J by 5 bases. This chain's CDR3 is CASSLGTGRDLYGYTF. The DNA for the CDR3 is TGTGCCAGCAGTTTGGGGACAGGGCGGGACCTTTATGGCTACACCTTC.

This clonotype was observed a few times. The rearrangement joins TRBV11-2 to TRBJ2-1; 15 bases line up with TRBD2. The CDR3 length is 17 residues. The junction had 6 bases not matched to a gene; V was cut back by 5 bases and J by 4 bases. From germline, CDR1 is SGHAT and CDR2 FQNNGV. The CDR3 bases are TGTGCCAGCAGCCGGACTAGCGGGAGGGCCTATTACAATGAGCAGTTCTTC. It translates to CASSRTSGRAYYNEQFF.

J is TRBJ2-5 and V is TRBV7-9, with a weak D call TRBD1 (5 bases). CDR3 size: 14 residues. Germline loops: CDR1 SEHNR, CDR2 FQNEAQ (reference sequence). With 5 bases removed from V and 3 bases from J, the gap between germline ends came to 13 bases. The CDR3 bases are TGTGCCAGCAGCAAAGTATCAGGGAAAGAGACCCAGTACTTC. Amino acid sequence: CASSKVSGKETQYF.

This clonotype showed up just a few times. The genes are TRBV7-9 and TRBJ1-4; D remains unclear. The CDR3 contains 15 residues. Trimming took off 5 bases at V and 1 base at J, with 11 bases between the two ends. The germline gives CDR1 SEHNR, CDR2 FQNEAQ (reference sequence). Here the CDR3 reads CASSALVGTNEKLFF. CDR3 nucleotides: TGTGCCAGCAGCGCTCTCGTAGGAACTAATGAAAAACTGTTTTTT.

The rearrangement joins TRBV12-3 or TRBV12-4 to TRBJ1-2; D gene ambiguous. The CDR3 contains 13 residues. V was trimmed by 4 bases and J by 7 bases, leaving 13 bases between them. The CDR3 DNA reads TGTGCCAGCAGTTCCCTGACATTCACTGGCTACACCTTC. Its translation: CASSSLTFTGYTF.

This clonotype was counted between two and nine times. The chain couples TRBV9 to TRBJ2-1, with a possible D match to TRBD1 (6 bases). The CDR3 length is 16 residues. V was cut by 0 bases and J by 8 bases, with 18 bases left in between. The germline V gene has CDR1 SGDLS and CDR2 YYNGEE. The CDR3 region is CASSVAPRTELYEQFF. The CDR3, as DNA: TGTGCCAGCAGCGTAGCTCCCAGGACAGAACTTTATGAGCAGTTCTTC.